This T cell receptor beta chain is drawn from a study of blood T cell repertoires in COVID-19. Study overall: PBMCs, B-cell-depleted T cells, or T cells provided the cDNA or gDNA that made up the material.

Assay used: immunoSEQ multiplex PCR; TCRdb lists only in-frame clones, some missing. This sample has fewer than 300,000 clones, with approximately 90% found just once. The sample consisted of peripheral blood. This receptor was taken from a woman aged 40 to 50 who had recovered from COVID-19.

CDR3 nucleotides: TGTGCCAGTACCAGCAGGGGGCCTAGTCCAAACTCCGGGGAGCTGTTTTTT. Amino acid sequence: CASTSRGPSPNSGELFF. V is TRBV19 and J is TRBJ2-2, with 8 bases lining up with TRBD1. Germline V gene sequence: CDR1 LNHDA, CDR2 SQIVND (reference sequence). After removal of 7 bases from V and 6 bases from J, the junction contained 16 bases not matched to a gene. The CDR3 is 17 residues long.